These 23 T cell receptor beta chains came from one sample sequenced in a study of patients and donors after allogeneic stem cell transplantation. MiXCR, run by TCRdb on the RT-PCR reads, gives a single entry per CDR3 protein. Of about 410,000 distinct CDR3 sequences listed, 16% are singletons. The sample taken for sequencing was blood, either unsorted or a sorted T cell fraction (not recorded which). These TCRs come from a human donor who was either an allogeneic HSCT recipient or a stem cell or donor lymphocyte infusion donor (not recorded which). It is not recorded whose cells these are; they may come from a transplant donor.

In its sample, this clonotype was seen many times. The chain joins TRBV5-1 to TRBJ2-7; D is undetermined. The germline V gene has CDR1 SGHRS and CDR2 YFSETQ. Trimming took 0 bases from V and 6 from J, leaving 10 bases between them. This CDR3 contains 13 residues. This CDR3 reads CASSLDRTSEQYF. CDR3 nucleotide sequence: TGCGCCAGCAGCTTGGATAGGACCTCCGAGCAGTACTTC.

This clonotype was counted many times. CDR3 protein: CASSFGDTVDSEQFF. CDR3 nucleotides: TGTGCCAGCAGTTTCGGGGACACTGTAGATAGTGAGCAGTTCTTC. The V call is TRBV12-3 or TRBV12-4, the J call TRBJ2-1, with D possibly matching TRBD1 (6 bases). V lost 3 bases and J lost 9, with 18 bases in between. The CDR3 totals 15 residues.

This clonotype was detected a few times. The CDR3 nucleotides are TGCGCCAGCAGCTTGAGTGCACTAGCGGAGACCTACAATGAGCAGTTCTTC. This encodes CASSLSALAETYNEQFF. The chain is built from TRBV5-1 and TRBJ2-1; TRBD2 matches 8 bases. The CDR3 runs to 17 residues. Trimming removed 1 base from V and 2 bases from J; junction bases left unmatched: 8. Germline V CDR1 and CDR2: SGHRS, YFSETQ.

This clonotype came up a few times. J is TRBJ1-5 and V is TRBV4-1; tentatively, D is TRBD1 (6 bases). The CDR3 consists of 18 residues. V dropped 2 bases and J dropped 6 bases, with 23 bases sitting between them. Germline CDR1 reads MGHRA; CDR2 reads YSYEKL. The CDR3 is CASSQSGQHGRRRQPQHF. For the CDR3, the DNA is TGCGCCAGCAGCCAATCAGGACAGCACGGTAGAAGGCGTCAGCCCCAGCATTTT.

The chain joins TRBV7-2 to TRBJ2-4, with D unresolved. Trimming pared 5 bases from V and 9 bases from J, leaving 8 bases between. In germline, CDR1 is SGHTA, CDR2 FQGNSA. This CDR3 region has 11 residues. For the CDR3, the DNA is TGTGCCAGCAGCCCCGACTTCATTCAGTACTTC. Amino acids: CASSPDFIQYF.

Only a few counts were recorded for this clonotype. The CDR3 reads CASSSGQGREITDTQYF. The CDR3, as DNA: TGTGCCAGCAGCTCTGGACAGGGCCGGGAGATCACAGATACGCAGTATTTT. This chain connects TRBV7-8 to TRBJ2-3, with 8 bases aligning to TRBD1. Germline loops: CDR1 SGHVS, CDR2 FQNEAQ. V shed 4 bases and J 2 bases; nucleotides not matched to a gene: 11. The CDR3 is 17 amino acids.

Only a few counts were recorded for this clonotype. V usage is TRBV7-2 and J usage is TRBJ2-6, with TRBD2 as a possible D gene (6 bases). The CDR3 loop spans 15 amino acids. V gave up 1 base and J gave up 4 bases, with 8 bases separating them. Germline CDR1 SGHTA, CDR2 FQGNSA. CDR3 region: CASSLVGGGANVLTF. CDR3 nucleotides: TGTGCCAGCAGCTTAGTCGGGGGAGGGGCCAACGTCCTGACTTTC.

This clonotype came up a few times. V gene TRBV5-1 combines with J gene TRBJ1-5; maybe TRBD1 (5 bases). With 0 bases removed from V and 3 bases from J, the gap between germline ends came to 7 bases. The CDR3 runs 14 residues. Germline V gene sequence: CDR1 SGHRS, CDR2 YFSETQ. This CDR3 is CASSLEGANQPQHF. The CDR3 DNA follows: TGCGCCAGCAGCTTGGAAGGGGCCAATCAGCCCCAGCATTTT.

The J gene is TRBJ2-3, the V gene TRBV10-3; TRBD2 is a possible D gene (6 bases). The CDR3 is made up of 15 amino acids. The germline V gene has CDR1 ENHRY and CDR2 SYGVKD. The V end lost 4 bases, the J end lost 4 bases, and 15 bases lay between the germline ends. This chain's CDR3 is CAISVLAETSDTQYF. CDR3 DNA: TGTGCCATCAGTGTTTTAGCGGAGACCTCAGATACGCAGTATTTT.

This clonotype was seen many times. The chain joins TRBV12-3 or TRBV12-4 to TRBJ2-1; no definite D call. The V end lost 1 base, the J end lost 0 bases, and 7 bases lay between the germline ends. The CDR3 loop spans 15 amino acids. The CDR3 DNA sequence: TGTGCCAGCAGTTTAGAGCGTAGCTCCTACAATGAGCAGTTCTTC. It codes for CASSLERSSYNEQFF.

The chain employs TRBV9 and TRBJ1-2; no firm D call. This CDR3 spans 12 amino acids. Germline CDR1 is SGDLS and CDR2 is YYNGEE. V lost 0 bases and J 6 bases, leaving 6 bases between the germline ends. The CDR3 spells CASSVGSDGYTF. The DNA of the CDR3 is TGTGCCAGCAGCGTAGGGTCGGATGGCTACACCTTC.

This clonotype was found a few times. V gene TRBV7-9 combines with J gene TRBJ1-4; 8 nucleotides align to TRBD1. V lost 5 bases to trimming and J lost 6 bases; unmatched junction nucleotides: 5. Germline CDR1 reads SEHNR; CDR2 reads FQNEAQ (reference sequence). There are 14 residues in the CDR3. The CDR3 region is CASSPRTGYEKLFF. Written as DNA, the CDR3 is TGTGCCAGCAGCCCACGGACAGGGTATGAAAAACTGTTTTTT.

The V and J genes are TRBV5-6 and TRBJ1-3; D uncertain. The CDR3 totals 17 residues. V lost 1 base and J 4 bases, leaving 18 bases between the germline ends. Germline V CDR1 and CDR2: SGHDT, YYEEEE. The CDR3 region is CASSLSAHSNTGNTIYF. The CDR3 coding sequence is TGTGCCAGCAGCTTGAGCGCCCACTCAAATACCGGAAACACCATATATTTT.

The table lists this clonotype with a few counts. The chain joins TRBV29-1 to TRBJ2-3; TRBD1 is a possible D gene (6 bases). The CDR3 consists of 14 residues. CDR1 SQVTM and CDR2 ANQGSEA come from the germline V gene. V was trimmed by 6 bases and J by 7 bases, leaving 20 bases between them. The CDR3 protein is CSVQQGRASHTQYF. For the CDR3, the DNA is TGCAGCGTCCAACAGGGACGGGCAAGTCATACGCAGTATTTT.

This clonotype was counted at least ten times. The chain has TRBV9 and TRBJ2-2; unclear D gene. The CDR3 spans 14 residues. Germline V CDR1 and CDR2: SGDLS, YYNGEE. The V and J ends lost 3 bases and 4 bases respectively, with 10 bases between them. The CDR3 region is CASSARKGTGELFF. As DNA, the CDR3 is TGTGCCAGCAGCGCACGGAAGGGCACCGGGGAGCTGTTTTTT.

The chain uses TRBV5-4 and TRBJ1-1; 9 nucleotides align to TRBD1. CDR3 size: 15 residues. CDR1 is SGHNT and CDR2 is YYREEE in the germline V gene (reference sequence). Trimming at V came to 5 bases and at J to 3 bases, leaving 8 bases not matched to a gene. The CDR3 bases are TGTGCCAGCAGGGACTGGACAGGGGAGGACACTGAAGCTTTCTTT. Amino acids: CASRDWTGEDTEAFF.

V and J are TRBV2 and TRBJ2-2; TRBD2 is a possible D gene (6 bases). Per germline, CDR1 SNHLY and CDR2 FYNNEI. V lost 11 bases, J lost 3 bases, and 16 bases lay in between. This CDR3 contains 14 residues. The CDR3 nucleotides are TGTGCCTGTTCCAGGGACTTTTACACCGGGGAGCTGTTTTTT. As protein: CACSRDFYTGELFF.

This clonotype appeared a few times. The chain recombines TRBV3-1 with TRBJ1-6; 7 bases agree with TRBD1. V lost 3 bases and J lost 6; bases outside the gene matches: 8. The CDR3 totals 16 residues. The germline V gene encodes CDR1 LGHDT and CDR2 YNNKEL (reference sequence). CDR3 amino acids: CASSQKPGQSNSPLHF. As DNA, the CDR3 is TGTGCCAGCAGCCAGAAACCGGGACAGTCTAATTCACCCCTCCACTTT.

The sample holds a few counts of this clonotype. V is TRBV20-1 and J is TRBJ2-5, with D perhaps being TRBD1 or TRBD2 (5 bases each). Germline-derived CDR1 and CDR2 are DFQATT and SNEGSKA (reference sequence). The V end lost 8 bases, the J end lost 3 bases, and 13 bases lay between the germline ends. The CDR3 totals 12 residues. The CDR3: CSTLWGKETQYF. CDR3 DNA sequence: TGCAGTACCCTCTGGGGGAAAGAGACCCAGTACTTC.

The chain links TRBV20-1 to TRBJ2-5; perhaps TRBD2 as D (6 bases). Germline loops: CDR1 DFQATT, CDR2 SNEGSKA (reference sequence). Trimming took 2 bases from V and 5 from J, leaving 21 bases between them. There are 16 residues in the CDR3. CDR3 protein: CSARKTGLLYPETQYF. DNA of the CDR3: TGCAGTGCTAGAAAAACGGGACTCCTCTACCCGGAGACCCAGTACTTC.

This clonotype was recorded many times. The chain couples TRBV5-1 to TRBJ2-2, with TRBD1 matching over 7 bases. In germline, CDR1 is SGHRS, CDR2 YFSETQ. This CDR3 is built from 16 residues. V lost 0 bases, J lost 2 bases, and 4 bases stayed unmatched. CDR3 DNA: TGCGCCAGCAGCTTGGGGACAGGAGTTAACACCGGGGAGCTGTTTTTT. As protein: CASSLGTGVNTGELFF. The complete variable domain, with remaining parts taken from reference TRBV5-1 and TRBJ2-2, reads KAGVTQTPRYLIKTRGQQVTLSCSPISGHRSVSWYQQTPGQGLQFLFEYFSETQRNKGNFPGRFSGRQFSNSRSEMNVSTLELGDSALYLCASSLGTGVNTGELFFGEGSRLTVL.

The CDR3 nucleotides are TGCGCCAGCAACCCCGGGACACACAACTACAATGAGCAGTTCTTC. Amino acids: CASNPGTHNYNEQFF. The chain combines TRBV5-1 with TRBJ2-1; D perhaps matches TRBD1 (6 bases). This CDR3 has 15 residues. The V gene's germline CDR1 is SGHRS and CDR2 YFSETQ. Trimming cost V 6 bases and J 3 bases, with 16 bases left between them. Complete variable domain (other parts from reference TRBV5-1 and TRBJ2-1): KAGVTQTPRYLIKTRGQQVTLSCSPISGHRSVSWYQQTPGQGLQFLFEYFSETQRNKGNFPGRFSGRQFSNSRSEMNVSTLELGDSALYLCASNPGTHNYNEQFFGPGTRLTVL.

The chain uses TRBV12-5 and TRBJ2-1; the match to TRBD1 covers 7 bases. The CDR3 is made up of 15 amino acids. The germline V gene has CDR1 LGHNT and CDR2 FRNRAP. Trimming at V came to 1 base and at J to 3 bases, leaving 3 bases not matched to a gene. The CDR3 loop reads CASGLGGQNYNEQFF. The DNA of the CDR3 is TGTGCTAGTGGTTTGGGGGGACAGAACTACAATGAGCAGTTCTTC. The complete variable domain, with remaining parts taken from reference TRBV12-5 and TRBJ2-1, reads DARVTQTPRHKVTEMGQEVTMRCQPILGHNTVFWYRQTMMQGLELLAYFRNRAPLDDSGMPKDRFSAEMPDATLATLKIQPSEPRDSAVYFCASGLGGQNYNEQFFGPGTRLTVL.